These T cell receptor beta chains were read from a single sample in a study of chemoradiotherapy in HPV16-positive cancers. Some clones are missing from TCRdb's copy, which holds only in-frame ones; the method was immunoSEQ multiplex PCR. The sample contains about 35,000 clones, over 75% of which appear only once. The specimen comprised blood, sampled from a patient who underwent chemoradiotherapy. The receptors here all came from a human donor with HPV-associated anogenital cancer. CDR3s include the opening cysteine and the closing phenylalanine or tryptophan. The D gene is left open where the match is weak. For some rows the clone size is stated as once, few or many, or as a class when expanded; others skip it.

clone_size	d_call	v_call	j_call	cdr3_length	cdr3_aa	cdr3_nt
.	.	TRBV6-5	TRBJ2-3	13	CASRGRRLAAQYF	TGTGCCAGCCGTGGCCGGAGACTCGCCGCGCAGTATTTT
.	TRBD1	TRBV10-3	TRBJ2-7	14	CAIMPGQGAYEQYF	TGTGCCATCATGCCGGGACAGGGGGCCTACGAGCAGTACTTC
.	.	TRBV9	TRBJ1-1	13	CASSPGTYTEAFF	TGTGCCAGCAGCCCCGGGACGTACACTGAAGCTTTCTTT
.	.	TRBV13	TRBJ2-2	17	CASSLPGPGFYSRELFF	TGTGCCAGCAGCTTACCAGGGCCGGGCTTTTACAGTAGGGAGCTGTTTTTT
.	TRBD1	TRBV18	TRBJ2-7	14	CASSPGQGAREQYF	TGTGCCAGCTCCCCGGGACAGGGGGCTCGGGAGCAGTACTTC
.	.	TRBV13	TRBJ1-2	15	CASSLYSRDNYGYTF	TGTGCCAGCAGCTTATATTCCAGGGATAACTATGGCTACACCTTC
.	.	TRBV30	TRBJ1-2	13	CAWSVLGLSGYTF	TGTGCCTGGAGTGTACTGGGGCTCTCTGGCTACACCTTC
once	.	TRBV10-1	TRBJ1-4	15	CASSEGSATNEKLFF	TGCGCCAGCAGTGAGGGCAGTGCAACTAATGAAAAACTGTTTTTT
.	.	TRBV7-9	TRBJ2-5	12	CASTRQQETQYF	TGTGCCAGCACCCGGCAGCAAGAGACCCAGTACTTC
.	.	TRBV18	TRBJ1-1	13	CASSPRRETEAFF	TGTGCCAGCTCACCACGCAGGGAGACTGAAGCTTTCTTT
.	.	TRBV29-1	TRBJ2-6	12	CSVTSGANVLTF	TGCAGCGTAACCTCTGGGGCCAACGTCCTGACTTTC
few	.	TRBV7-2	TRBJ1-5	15	CASSLEGTSNQPQHF	TGTGCCAGCAGCTTAGAAGGGACCTCAAATCAGCCCCAGCATTTT
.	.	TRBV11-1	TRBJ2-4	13	CASSLSGENIQYF	TGTGCCAGCAGCCTCAGTGGGGAAAACATTCAGTACTTC
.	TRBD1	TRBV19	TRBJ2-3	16	CASSRPRGQALYTQYF	TGTGCCAGTAGTAGGCCCCGGGGACAGGCCCTTTATACGCAGTATTTT
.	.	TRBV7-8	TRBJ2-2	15	CASTKTGIWTGELFF	TGTGCCAGCACCAAGACAGGAATTTGGACCGGGGAGCTGTTTTTT
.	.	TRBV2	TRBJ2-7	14	CASSEQRQALEQYF	TGTGCCAGCAGTGAGCAAAGACAGGCACTCGAGCAGTACTTC
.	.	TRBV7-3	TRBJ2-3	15	CASSFLGQFTDTQYF	TGTGCCAGCAGCTTTTTAGGACAGTTCACAGATACGCAGTATTTT
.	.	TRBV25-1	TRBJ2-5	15	CASASWGTVGETQYF	TGTGCCAGCGCCTCGTGGGGGACCGTGGGGGAGACCCAGTACTTC
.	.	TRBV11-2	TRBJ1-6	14	CASREQGGRSPLHF	TGTGCCAGCAGGGAACAGGGAGGGCGTTCACCCCTCCACTTT
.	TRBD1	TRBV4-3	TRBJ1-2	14	CASSRGQGNYGYTF	TGCGCCAGCAGCCGCGGACAGGGGAACTATGGCTACACCTTC
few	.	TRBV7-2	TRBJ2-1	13	CASSLGSPNEQFF	TGTGCCAGCAGCTTAGGGTCCCCCAATGAGCAGTTCTTC
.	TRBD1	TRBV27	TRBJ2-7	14	CASTTGTGSYEQYF	TGTGCCAGCACCACTGGGACAGGATCCTACGAGCAGTACTTC
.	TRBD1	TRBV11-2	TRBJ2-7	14	CASSAQGASYEQYF	TGTGCCAGCAGCGCGCAGGGGGCTTCCTACGAGCAGTACTTC
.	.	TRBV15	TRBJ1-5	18	CATSTVVPGRVGHQPQHF	TGTGCCACCAGCACTGTGGTCCCAGGCAGGGTAGGTCATCAGCCCCAGCATTTT
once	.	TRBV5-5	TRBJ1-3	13	CASRPVPGNTIYF	TGTGCCAGCAGGCCAGTACCTGGAAACACCATATATTTT
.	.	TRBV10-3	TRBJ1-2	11	CAISEMGGYTF	TGTGCCATCAGTGAGATGGGGGGCTACACCTTC
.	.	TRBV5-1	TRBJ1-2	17	CASSGGVSQTGTGGYTF	TGCGCCAGCAGCGGGGGAGTTAGCCAGACAGGAACAGGTGGCTACACCTTC
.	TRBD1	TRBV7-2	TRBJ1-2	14	CASTDGQGVYGYTF	TGTGCCAGCACCGACGGACAGGGTGTCTATGGCTACACCTTC
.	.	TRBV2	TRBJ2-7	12	CASSLSLWEQYF	TGTGCCAGCAGTCTGTCCCTCTGGGAGCAGTACTTC
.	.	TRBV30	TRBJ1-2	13	CAWSVGRVNGYTF	TGTGCCTGGAGTGTGGGCAGGGTTAATGGCTACACCTTC
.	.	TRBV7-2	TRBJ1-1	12	CASREMSTEAFF	TGTGCCAGCAGGGAGATGAGCACTGAAGCTTTCTTT
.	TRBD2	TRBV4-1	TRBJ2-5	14	CASSQEAGQETQYF	TGCGCCAGCAGCCAAGAAGCGGGGCAAGAGACCCAGTACTTC
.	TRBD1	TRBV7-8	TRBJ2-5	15	CASSARDRGAETQYF	TGTGCCAGCAGCGCGCGGGACAGGGGTGCAGAGACCCAGTACTTC
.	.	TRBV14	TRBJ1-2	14	CASSQDNRAYGYTF	TGTGCCAGCAGCCAAGATAACAGGGCCTATGGCTACACCTTC
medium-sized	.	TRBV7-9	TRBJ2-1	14	CASSSNRDIDEQFF	TGTGCCAGCAGCTCAAACAGGGATATCGATGAGCAGTTCTTC
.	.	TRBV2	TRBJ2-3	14	CASSETGGTDTQYF	TGTGCCAGCAGTGAAACAGGCGGCACAGATACGCAGTATTTT
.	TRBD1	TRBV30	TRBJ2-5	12	CAWSGQGGTQYF	TGTGCCTGGAGTGGACAGGGCGGGACCCAGTACTTC
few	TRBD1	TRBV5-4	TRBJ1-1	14	CASSYDRENTEAFF	TGTGCCAGCAGCTATGACAGGGAGAACACTGAAGCTTTCTTT
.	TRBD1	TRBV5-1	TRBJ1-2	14	CASSLTRDSPDCTF	TGCGCCAGCAGCTTGACGAGGGACAGCCCTGATTGTACCTTC
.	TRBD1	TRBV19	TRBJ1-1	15	CASTKTGWTNTEAFF	TGTGCCAGTACCAAGACAGGGTGGACGAACACTGAAGCTTTCTTT
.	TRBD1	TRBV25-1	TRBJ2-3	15	CASTDRGGSTDTQYF	TGTGCCAGCACAGACAGGGGGGGGAGCACAGATACGCAGTATTTT
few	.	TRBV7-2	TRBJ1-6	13	CASSPTTGSPLHF	TGTGCCAGCAGCCCTACCACAGGTTCACCCCTCCACTTT
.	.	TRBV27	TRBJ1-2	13	CASSFTGGYGYTF	TGTGCCAGCAGTTTTACAGGCGGGTATGGCTACACCTTC
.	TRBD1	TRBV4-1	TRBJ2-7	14	CASSQVGQGSEQYF	TGCGCCAGCAGCCAAGTAGGACAGGGCAGCGAGCAGTACTTC